This T cell receptor beta chain is drawn from a study of beta chain features in type 1 diabetes. Study context: When patients were set against healthy donors, age, gender and cell yields were similar.

Expressed TCRB transcripts were sequenced because the entire RNA isolate underwent reverse transcription. Some clones are missing from TCRdb's copy, which holds only in-frame ones; the method was immunoSEQ multiplex PCR. This table holds about 140,000 clones, roughly 7.2% found once. V gave up 0 bases and J gave up 7 bases; unmatched junction bases: 14. This CDR3 contains 17 residues. Germline V gene lookup returns CDR1 LGHNA and CDR2 YSLEER. This clonotype originated in a woman in her 30s in good health. Sequenced material: central memory CD4+ T cells from blood. The chain is built from TRBV4-3 and TRBJ2-7, with TRBD2 identical over 8 bases. CDR3 nucleotides: TGCGCCAGCAGCCAAGATCCCTCGGGAGGGCCGTCACGGGAGCAGTACTTC. It encodes CASSQDPSGGPSREQYF.